This entry describes one T cell receptor (beta chain). This sample is part of a study of blood T cell repertoires in COVID-19. At the level of the study: Some COVID-19 samples were acute and others convalescent; all came from the United States, Italy and Spain. PBMCs, B-cell-depleted T cells, or T cells provided the cDNA or gDNA that made up the material.

The CDR3 loop spans 17 amino acids. From germline, CDR1 is SGHRS and CDR2 YFSETQ. The V gene end was trimmed by 0 bases and the J gene end by 7 bases; junction bases not matched to a gene: 13. In the authors' methods: Reference gene primer amplification yielded estimated nucleated cell counts. Sequencing was performed with immunoSEQ multiplex PCR; in TCRdb, only in-frame clones are kept and a portion is missing. V, J and clone size are taken as reported in that table, and D and trimming were inferred from the DNA itself. Of around 130,000 clones in the sample, approximately 87% were seen once. V is TRBV5-1 and J is TRBJ2-7; 10 bases are a match to TRBD2. The source is a woman in her fifties or sixties with acute or convalescent COVID-19. Sequenced material: peripheral blood. The CDR3 DNA reads as TGCGCCAGCAGCTTGGACGGTAGTACTAGCGGGATGAGGGAGCAGTACTTC. It specifies CASSLDGSTSGMREQYF.